This T cell receptor (beta chain) was identified in a study of shared clonotypes between healthy human individuals. Study as a whole: The study enrolled a couple of women and a few men aged 18 to 49. The study's findings and limits: Sampling covered nothing but blood. Tissue TCR repertoires likely differ from those found in blood. Naive subsets tended to show greater estimated richness than memory subsets.

Every donor was a Caucasian adult from Nashville, Tennessee. Generated by immunoSEQ multiplex PCR, the TCRdb table keeps only in-frame clones and is missing some. The profile shows about a million clones, more than 60% of them singletons. In germline, CDR1 is LGHNT, CDR2 FRNRAP. The CDR3 is made up of 15 amino acids. V lost 9 bases, J lost 4 bases, and 19 bases lay in between. Regarding this clone: The antigen is unknown.

This sequence joins TRBV12-5 and TRBJ1-5, with unresolved D. Sequenced sample: memory CD4+ T cells sorted from blood. Sample subset: CD45RA-negative fraction. The TCR comes from a man between 18 and 29 years old in good health. In DNA, the CDR3 is TGTGCTAGGAACGTCGGGTCCAACATTAATCAGCCCCAGCATTTT. This codes for CARNVGSNINQPQHF. Supplemented by reference TRBV12-5 and TRBJ1-5, the full variable domain reads DARVTQTPRHKVTEMGQEVTMRCQPILGHNTVFWYRQTMMQGLELLAYFRNRAPLDDSGMPKDRFSAEMPDATLATLKIQPSEPRDSAVYFCARNVGSNINQPQHFGDGTRLSIL.